This note documents a single TCR beta chain sequence. Its antigen is not identified. Amplification used 60 Vbeta primers and 13 Jbeta primers. Clones were sequenced by immunoSEQ multiplex PCR, and TCRdb holds only the in-frame ones, with some missing. This table has 90,000 to 140,000 clones, roughly 76% appearing once. These data originate in a study of cytomegalovirus exposure and HLA in healthy donors. General observations from the study: The study listed around 150 cytomegalovirus-associated TCR beta chains. TCR beta sequences reportedly predicted the HLA-A and HLA-B alleles of most subjects accurately.

The sequencing sample was made of PBMCs. The clonotype originates from a young man in good health and CMV-seropositive.

The CDR3 sequence: CASSQVQGPGGNEQFF. The CDR3 DNA is TGCGCCAGCAGCCAAGTACAGGGGCCCGGGGGCAATGAGCAGTTCTTC. The genes are TRBV4-1 and TRBJ2-1; TRBD1 might be the D (7 bases). V was cut by 1 base and J by 6 bases, with 16 bases left in between. The CDR3 is made up of 16 amino acids. CDR1 and CDR2 (germline): MGHRA, YSYEKL.